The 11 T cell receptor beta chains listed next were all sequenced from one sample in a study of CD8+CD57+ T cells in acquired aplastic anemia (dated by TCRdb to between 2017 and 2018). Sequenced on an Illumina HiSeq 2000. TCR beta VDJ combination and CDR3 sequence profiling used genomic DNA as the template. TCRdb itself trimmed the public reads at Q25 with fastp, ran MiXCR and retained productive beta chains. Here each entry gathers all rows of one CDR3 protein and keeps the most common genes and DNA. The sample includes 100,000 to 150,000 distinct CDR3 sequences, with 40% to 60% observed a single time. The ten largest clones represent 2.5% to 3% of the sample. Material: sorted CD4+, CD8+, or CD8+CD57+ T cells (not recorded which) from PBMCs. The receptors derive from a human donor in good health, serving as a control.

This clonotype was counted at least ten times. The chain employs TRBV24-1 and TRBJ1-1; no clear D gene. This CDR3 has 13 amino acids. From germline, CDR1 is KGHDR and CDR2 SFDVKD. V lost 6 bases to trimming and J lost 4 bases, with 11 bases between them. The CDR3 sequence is CATSNPLGTEAFF. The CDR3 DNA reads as TGTGCCACCAGTAACCCACTGGGCACTGAAGCTTTCTTT.

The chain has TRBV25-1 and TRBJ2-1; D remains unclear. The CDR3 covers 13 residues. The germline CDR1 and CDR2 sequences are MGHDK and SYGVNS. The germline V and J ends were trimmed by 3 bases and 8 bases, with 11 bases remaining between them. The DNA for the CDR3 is TGTGCCAGCAGTGATTCCAGGTTCGATGAGCAGTTCTTC. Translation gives CASSDSRFDEQFF.

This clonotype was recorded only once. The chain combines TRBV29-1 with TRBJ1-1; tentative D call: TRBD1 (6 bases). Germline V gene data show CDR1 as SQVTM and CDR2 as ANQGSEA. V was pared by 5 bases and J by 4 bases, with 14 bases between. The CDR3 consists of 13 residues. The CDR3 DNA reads TGCAGCGTTCGAGCACAGGGATCCACTGAAGCTTTCTTT. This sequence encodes CSVRAQGSTEAFF. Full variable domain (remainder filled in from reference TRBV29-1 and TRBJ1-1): SAVISQKPSRDICQRGTSLTIQCQVDSQVTMMFWYRQQPGQSLTLIATANQGSEATYESGFVIDKFPISRPNLTFSTLTVSNMSPEDSSIYLCSVRAQGSTEAFFGQGTRLTVV.

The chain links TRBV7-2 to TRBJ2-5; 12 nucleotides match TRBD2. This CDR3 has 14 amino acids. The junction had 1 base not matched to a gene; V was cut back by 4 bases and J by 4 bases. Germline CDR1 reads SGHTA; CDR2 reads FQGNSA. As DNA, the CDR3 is TGTGCCAGCAGCTGGGGACTAGCGGGAGAGACCCAGTACTTC. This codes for CASSWGLAGETQYF.

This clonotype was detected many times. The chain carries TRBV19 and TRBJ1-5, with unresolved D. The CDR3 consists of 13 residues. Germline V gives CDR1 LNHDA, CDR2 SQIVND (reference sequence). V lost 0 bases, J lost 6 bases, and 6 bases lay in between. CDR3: CASSIDASQPQHF. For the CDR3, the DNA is TGTGCCAGTAGTATAGACGCGAGTCAGCCCCAGCATTTT.

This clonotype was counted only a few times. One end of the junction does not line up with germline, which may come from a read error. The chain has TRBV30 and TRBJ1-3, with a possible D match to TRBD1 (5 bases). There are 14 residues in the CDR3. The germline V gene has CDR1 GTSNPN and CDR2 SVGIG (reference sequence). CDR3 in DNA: TGTGCCTGGAGAGTACCGGGGACTGGAAACACCATATGTTTT. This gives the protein CAWRVPGTGNTICF. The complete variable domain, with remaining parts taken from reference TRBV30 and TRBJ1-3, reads SQTIHQWPATLVQPVGSPLSLECTVEGTSNPNLYWYRQAAGRGLQLLFYSVGIGQISSEVPQNLSASRPQDRQFILSSKKLLLSDSGFYLCAWRVPGTGNTICFGEGSWLTVV.

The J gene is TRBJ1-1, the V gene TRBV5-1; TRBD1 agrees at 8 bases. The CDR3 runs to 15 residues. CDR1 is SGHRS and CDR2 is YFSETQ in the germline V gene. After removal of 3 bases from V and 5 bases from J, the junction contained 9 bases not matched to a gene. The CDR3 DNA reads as TGCGCCAGCAGCTCTTCGCAGGGGGCAGGGACTGAAGCTTTCTTT. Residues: CASSSSQGAGTEAFF.

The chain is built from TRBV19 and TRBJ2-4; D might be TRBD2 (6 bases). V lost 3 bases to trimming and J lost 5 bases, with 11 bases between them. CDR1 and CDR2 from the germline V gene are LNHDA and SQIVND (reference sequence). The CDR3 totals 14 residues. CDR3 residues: CASSMRGQQNIQYF. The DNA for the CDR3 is TGTGCCAGTAGTATGCGGGGTCAACAAAACATTCAGTACTTC.

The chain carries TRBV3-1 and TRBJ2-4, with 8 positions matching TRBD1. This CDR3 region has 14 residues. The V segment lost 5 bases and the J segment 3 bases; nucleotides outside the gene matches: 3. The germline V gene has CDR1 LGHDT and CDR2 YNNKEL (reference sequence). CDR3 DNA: TGTGCCAGCAGCAATACAGGGGGCAAAAACATTCAGTACTTC. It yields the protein CASSNTGGKNIQYF.

CDR3 nucleotide sequence: TGCAGTGCTAGAGTTGACAGACAAGAGACCCAGTACTTC. Amino acid sequence: CSARVDRQETQYF. The J gene is TRBJ2-5, the V gene TRBV20-1; perhaps TRBD1 as D (5 bases). Germline loops: CDR1 DFQATT, CDR2 SNEGSKA (reference sequence). The germline V and J ends were trimmed by 1 base and 2 bases, with 8 bases remaining between them. The CDR3 runs 13 residues.

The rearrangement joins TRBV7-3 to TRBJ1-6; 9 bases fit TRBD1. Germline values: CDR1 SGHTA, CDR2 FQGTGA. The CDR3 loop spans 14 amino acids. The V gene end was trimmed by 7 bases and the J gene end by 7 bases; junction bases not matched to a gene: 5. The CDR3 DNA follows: TGTGCCAGCATCCCGGGACAGGGAAATTCACCCCTCCACTTT. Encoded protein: CASIPGQGNSPLHF.